This TCR beta chain was profiled in a study of blood T cell repertoires in COVID-19. Study details: The United States, Italy and Spain were the sources of the acute and convalescent COVID-19 samples.

The data were produced by immunoSEQ multiplex PCR, yet TCRdb's version contains in-frame clones alone and is incomplete. The table has approximately 250,000 clones, about nine tenths seen once; the top ten hold about 4%. The CDR3 runs to 15 residues. CDR1 is MDHEN, CDR2 SYDVKM, per germline. V lost 2 bases to trimming and J lost 7 bases; unmatched junction nucleotides: 7. Cohort placement rested on clinical history that participants reported themselves. The TCR was taken from a woman younger than 45 with acute COVID-19. Sequencing was done on a sample of PBMCs or T cells enriched from blood (not recorded which). The chain uses TRBV28 and TRBJ1-2; 10 nucleotides agree with TRBD1. CDR3 bases: TGTGCCAGCAGTTTACCGCCGGGACAGGGGTCTGGCTACACCTTC. Translation gives CASSLPPGQGSGYTF.